This TCR beta chain was identified during a study of T cells in localized non-small cell lung cancer. Study results and caveats: There were a median around 59 of the top 100 tumor clones appearing in adjacent lung. Compared with tumor, uninvolved adjacent lung displayed greater T cell clonality, ranking highest overall. Heterogeneity is still possible, as just one tumor region was sequenced. Higher blood T cell density went with longer overall survival.

This clone is large. Its specificity is unknown. Clones were read by immunoSEQ multiplex PCR, and TCRdb kept only the in-frame ones, dropping some. Altogether around 1,600 clones are present, roughly a third being singletons, with the ten largest covering more than 15%. Deletions cut 3 bases from V and 5 bases from J, with 11 bases between. Germline values: CDR1 LNHNV, CDR2 YYDKDF (reference sequence). The CDR3 loop spans 14 amino acids. Sequences were derived from lung tumor tissue, sampled before any cancer treatment. This clonotype was sampled from a man aged 35-75 years with stage II lung adenocarcinoma. The V call is TRBV15, the J call TRBJ1-5; D ambiguous. CDR3 loop: CATSSLGFDQPQHF. DNA of the CDR3: TGTGCCACCAGCAGCTTAGGGTTTGATCAGCCCCAGCATTTT.